This TCR beta chain appears in the sequencing data of a study of blood T cell repertoires in COVID-19. The assay was immunoSEQ multiplex PCR, and TCRdb's table has in-frame clones only and misses some. The repertoire includes roughly 80,000 clones, about 87% of them detected once, and around 9.8% sits in the top ten. V shed 3 bases and J 4 bases; nucleotides not matched to a gene: 9. There are 15 residues in the CDR3. The germline V gene encodes CDR1 KGHSH and CDR2 LQKENI. The receptor was isolated from a human donor in a cohort sampled during active COVID-19. V is TRBV18 and J is TRBJ2-7; 7 bases are shared with TRBD1. The material sequenced was peripheral blood. CDR3 sequence reads: CASSPQTGAEYEQYF. The CDR3 region has the DNA TGTGCCAGCTCACCCCAAACAGGGGCTGAGTACGAGCAGTACTTC.